Described below is a single T cell receptor (beta chain) sequence and its context. This clonotype occurred a few times. There is no known antigen for this receptor. Per-nucleotide qualities are absent, and no much larger clonotype sits a single base away. The data were obtained in a study of regulatory T cells in long-lasting Graves disease (dated by TCRdb to the early 2020s). Regarding the study in general: Newly diagnosed Graves' disease patients had taken antithyroid drugs for less than 3 months. Persistent Graves' disease patients were compared with newly diagnosed Graves' disease patients by peripheral blood TCR sequencing and RNA sequencing. The study was registered as a clinical trial and conducted in China. A total of approximately 35 samples underwent TCR sequencing: around 13 from persistent and roughly 20 from newly diagnosed Graves' disease patients. The paper as a whole reports these results and caveats: Peripheral blood alone was examined, since thyroid tissue, which constituted the primary lesion, could not be accessed. Lower TCR Shannon entropy and fewer highly expanded clones were observed in persistent Graves' disease patients than in newly diagnosed patients, which suggested clonal expansion. More public clonotypes were shared among persistent patients (roughly 2,700) than among newly diagnosed patients (966). Sequencing and analysis were restricted to the TCR beta chain. As a limitation, the authors acknowledged that the small sample size may reduce accuracy.

The sample's time point label, in plain terms: newly diagnosed GD, antithyroid drugs for less than 3 months. For both TCR sequencing and RNA sequencing, RNA was extracted from PBMCs using TRIzol. Graves' disease was diagnosed according to American Thyroid Association guidelines. Patients were recruited from an endocrinology department in Xi'an, China. Each patient gave approximately 10 milliliters of peripheral blood, collected in an EDTA anticoagulant tube. Ficoll Paque Plus density gradient separation was used to isolate PBMCs, and no additional T cell sorting was done. RNA quality was checked with an Agilent 2100 Bioanalyzer and agarose gel, and concentration with a NanoDrop 2000. Preparation of the library involved multiplex PCR. Sequencing took place on an Illumina HiSeq 4000. To build TCR beta libraries, CDR3 regions were amplified by Arm-PCR using iRepertoire HTBI primers. Gel purification was performed on PCR products prior to sequencing. Turning to the authors' computational methods: Gene usage analysis of CDR3 amino acid clonotypes relied on the approximately 60 TRBV and 14 TRBJ segments identified across samples. COPE and FqMerger were used to merge filtered high-quality paired reads into contigs. Contigs were aligned with BLAST to IMGT TRBV, TRBD and TRBJ reference genes, and CDR3 was defined per IMGT. Any clonotype with a frequency above 0.1% was classified as a highly expanded clone. Repertoire diversity was measured by Shannon entropy, and V-J evenness by the Gini coefficient. Public clonotypes were defined as clonotypes shared by more than one individual. Clones were called with MiXCR by TCRdb after fastp trimmed the public reads at Q25, and only in-frame beta chains were retained. Rows merge per CDR3 protein into single entries with the most common DNA and genes. TCRdb's processing, not the authors', yielded these V and J calls. Present in this sample are about 530,000 distinct CDR3 sequences, roughly 16% of which were seen just once. Together, the top ten hold just under 25% of the sample.

These data also featured in a second study, about T cells in Graves' hyperthyroidism and ophthalmopathy. The other study reports the following: A patient counted as having stable Graves' hyperthyroidism if no progression to ophthalmopathy occurred over 18 months of follow-up. Hyperthyroidism patients were aged 18 to 65 years and newly diagnosed, with disease duration of less than 2 months. Patients with uncontrolled infections, other autoimmune diseases, pregnancy or lactation were excluded. Diagnoses were based on clinical symptoms, serum thyroxine and TRAb, thyroid ultrasound and orbital computed tomography. A first-round RT-PCR of the TCR CDR3 used the HTBI primer set with the Qiagen OneStep RT-PCR kit. Most expanded thyroid clonotypes (frequency above 0.001) were also detected in blood, a finding suggesting that blood repertoires may reflect thyroid immune responses. A model built on a 13 V-J signature distinguished ophthalmopathy from stable hyperthyroidism, reaching around 88% sensitivity and under 84% specificity in cross-validation and 80%/75% in testing. During validation, the model predicted progression to ophthalmopathy a median of around six months ahead of onset, with 70.59% sensitivity and 72.22% specificity. A discovery cohort of roughly 96 patients, approximately 44 with Graves' ophthalmopathy and more than 55 with stable Graves' hyperthyroidism, was used to find distinguishing TCR V-J signatures. Whether ophthalmopathy could be predicted prospectively was tested in an independent validation cohort made up of under 20 hyperthyroidism patients plus 17 patients who later progressed to ophthalmopathy. The 75 to 100 discovery patients were divided at random into training and test sets in a 7:3 ratio. In six Graves' hyperthyroidism patients, the study also compared T-cell repertoires from thyroid tissue with T-cell repertoires from blood. Following sampling, methimazole starting at 30 mg daily was given to hyperthyroidism patients, and high-dose intravenous methylprednisolone was given to ophthalmopathy patients. A second multiplex PCR round built the libraries, followed by size selection and purification. Sequencing of the libraries was done on an Illumina HiSeq2000 using paired-end 100 bp reads. SOAPnuke was used to process the raw data, throwing out any read that contained adapters or uncalled bases, had a mean Phred below 15, or lacked an exact constant-primer or identifier match. High-quality paired reads were merged using COPE v1.2.5, and each unique nucleotide sequence was defined as a clonotype. MiTCR v1.1 was used to align clonotypes to the IMGT TRBV, TRBD and TRBJ reference segments. The analysis was restricted to V-J combinations with a frequency above 0.0001, which together covered roughly 99% of the repertoires. A TCS score was defined as the ratio of F50 (clonal expansion) to E x V (chaos), with BLOSUM62-based TCRdist applied between CDR3 peptides within each V-J. Welch's t-statistics and random forest reduced approximately 520 V-J features to 13, which were used in a naive Bayes classifier (R e1071). No statistical method was used to set the sample size in advance, and investigators knew the group allocation. The paper reports TCR Vbeta CDR3 sequencing of approximately 140 peripheral blood samples: 40 or so ophthalmopathy, under 80 hyperthyroidism and approximately 17 progressor patients.

This receptor was obtained from a woman aged 35 to 60 with Graves disease. Donor details come from another sample of the same person, matched by shared clones. The sequenced sample was peripheral blood mononuclear cells (PBMCs), obtained at new diagnosis, from a patient treated with antithyroid drugs.

The nucleotide sequence is TGTGCCAGCAGTTTCCGAGACAGTGCTCATGGAAAACTGTTTTTT. It encodes CASSFRDSAHGKLFF. The chain joins TRBV27 to TRBJ1-4, and possibly TRBD1, on 5 matching bases. From cysteine to phenylalanine, the CDR3 is 15 amino acids long. CDR3 DNA only is kept here, 45 bases in frame from base 1. V was cut back by 3 bases and J by 10 bases, leaving a gap of 18 bases between them. The germline V gene (reference sequence) provides CDR1 MNHEY and CDR2 SMNVEV.